This TCR beta chain was obtained from a study of T cell repertoires in cytomegalovirus infection. The CDR3 covers 16 residues. Trimming took 0 bases from V and 0 from J, leaving 9 bases between them. Per the germline V gene, CDR1 is SGHAT and CDR2 is FQNNGV. MiXCR, applied by TCRdb to the reads, yields one record per CDR3 protein. Found here are about 360,000 distinct CDR3 sequences, over 15% of them singletons; the top ten hold around 9.3%. The TCR was taken from a human donor in good health (CMV status not recorded). Some clones in this sample may be carry-over from other donors' samples. Sequencing was carried out using PBMCs. The chain joins TRBV11-2 to TRBJ2-1; D is unclear. The CDR3 here is CASSLDLLSSYNEQFF. The CDR3 bases are TGTGCCAGCAGCTTAGATCTGCTGAGCTCCTACAATGAGCAGTTCTTC. Full variable domain (rest looked up from reference TRBV11-2 and TRBJ2-1): EAGVAQSPRYKIIEKRQSVAFWCNPISGHATLYWYQQILGQGPKLLIQFQNNGVVDDSQLPKDRFSAERLKGVDSTLKIQPAKLEDSAVYLCASSLDLLSSYNEQFFGPGTRLTVL.